The 13 T cell receptor beta chains given below trace back to one sample, sequenced in a study of blood T cell repertoires in COVID-19 (dated by TCRdb to about 2020). The library was generated by the immunoSEQ multiplex PCR assay. TCRdb holds this immuneACCESS table with in-frame rearrangements only. Some clones are missing; in checked studies, unresolved V genes explain under half, and the rest has no known cause. The sample records about 200,000 clones, over 75% of which are singletons. The ten largest clones capture approximately 8% of the sample. Sample: peripheral blood. Receptors were obtained from a woman older than 75 with acute or convalescent COVID-19.

This chain links TRBV18 with TRBJ2-7, with TRBD1 identical over 8 bases. V trimming: 0 bases; J trimming: 2 bases; junction bases outside the gene matches: 9. From germline, CDR1 is KGHSH and CDR2 LQKENI. The CDR3 has 17 residues. The CDR3 sequence: CASSPPTDRDGPYEQYF. DNA of the CDR3: TGTGCCAGCTCACCACCTACGGACAGGGACGGGCCCTACGAGCAGTACTTC.

J is TRBJ1-4 and V is TRBV7-2; tentative D call: TRBD1 (5 bases). Per the germline V gene, CDR1 is SGHTA and CDR2 is FQGNSA. Trimming removed 1 base from V and 10 bases from J, with 10 bases in between. This CDR3 contains 13 residues. CDR3 in amino acids: CASSLDSGGKLFF. The DNA for the CDR3 is TGTGCCAGCAGCTTAGATTCGGGGGGAAAACTGTTTTTT.

The CDR3 nucleotides are TGCGCCAGCAGCTTGGGGGCGGCAGGGACAGGTGGAGGCTACACCTTC. This encodes CASSLGAAGTGGGYTF. This chain links TRBV5-1 with TRBJ1-2; 8 bases fit TRBD1. Germline CDR1 SGHRS, CDR2 YFSETQ. Trimming removed 0 bases from V and 8 bases from J; junction bases left unmatched: 12. CDR3 length equals 16 residues.

J is TRBJ1-4 and V is TRBV19, with 8 bases fitting TRBD1. The germline V gene has CDR1 LNHDA and CDR2 SQIVND (reference sequence). The CDR3 contains 14 residues. V trimming: 9 bases; J trimming: 7 bases; junction bases outside the gene matches: 10. This CDR3 reads CASGITGGGEKLFF. In DNA, the CDR3 is TGTGCCAGCGGAATCACAGGGGGAGGTGAAAAACTGTTTTTT.

This clone has a single count. This chain links TRBV6-4 with TRBJ2-7, with D tentatively TRBD1 (6 bases). The V end lost 6 bases, the J end lost 6 bases, and 21 bases lay between the germline ends. The CDR3 spans 15 residues. Looked up from germline, CDR1 is MRHNA and CDR2 is SNTAGT. The CDR3 loop is CASRPEEAATGEQYF. The DNA for the CDR3 is TGTGCCAGCAGGCCCGAGGAAGCGGCGACAGGCGAGCAGTACTTC.

The rearrangement joins TRBV12-3 or TRBV12-4 to TRBJ1-5; TRBD1 matches 7 bases. This CDR3 has 12 residues. J lost 7 bases, V lost 5 bases, and 2 bases had no gene match. The CDR3 loop is CASSDRVQPQHF. Written as DNA, the CDR3 is TGTGCCAGCAGTGACAGGGTACAGCCCCAGCATTTT.

This chain links TRBV10-3 with TRBJ2-3; 7 bases are shared with TRBD1. The CDR3 extends over 14 amino acids. Germline CDR1 ENHRY, CDR2 SYGVKD. V lost 6 bases, J lost 0 bases, and 3 bases stayed unmatched. Written as DNA, the CDR3 is TGTGCCATCAGCCCGGGACAGAGCACAGATACGCAGTATTTT. Amino acid sequence: CAISPGQSTDTQYF.

CDR3 region: CASTGQAGAPGELFF. The CDR3 bases are TGTGCCAGCACCGGTCAAGCGGGAGCTCCTGGGGAGCTGTTTTTT. The V call is TRBV2, the J call TRBJ2-2, with 8 nucleotides matching TRBD2. J gave up 8 bases and V 7 bases, and 12 bases lay outside the gene matches. CDR3 length: 15 residues. Germline-derived CDR1 and CDR2 are SNHLY and FYNNEI.

The rearrangement joins TRBV10-2 to TRBJ1-1; possible D gene TRBD1, 5 bases. The germline V gene encodes CDR1 WSHSY and CDR2 SAAADI. The V end was cut by 3 bases, the J end by 1 base, with 6 bases between. The CDR3 covers 13 residues. The CDR3 loop reads CASSDQGNTEAFF. CDR3 DNA: TGCGCCAGCAGTGATCAGGGGAACACTGAAGCTTTCTTT.

The gene calls are TRBV3-1 (or the pseudogene TRBV3-2) and TRBJ2-3; 9 nucleotides line up with TRBD2. V dropped 4 bases and J dropped 6; count of bases not matched to a gene: 5. The germline V gene encodes CDR1 LGHDT and CDR2 YNNKEL (reference sequence). The CDR3 consists of 14 residues. CDR3 in amino acids: CASSPGLAWDTQYF. The CDR3 DNA is TGTGCCAGCAGCCCTGGACTAGCGTGGGATACGCAGTATTTT.

The rearrangement joins TRBV14 to TRBJ1-1; the D is unclear. The CDR3 spans 13 residues. Germline V lookup: CDR1 SGHDN, CDR2 FVKESK. Trimming shortened V by 7 bases and J by 1 base, and 10 bases separated the two germline ends. The CDR3 bases are TGTGCCAGCAACGTAAACAGGAACACTGAAGCTTTCTTT. Translation: CASNVNRNTEAFF.

CDR3 sequence reads: CASSSHSTGAARFNYGYTF. In nucleotides, the CDR3 is TGCGCCAGCAGCTCTCATTCCACAGGGGCCGCTCGCTTTAACTATGGCTACACCTTC. J is TRBJ1-2 and V is TRBV5-1; 7 bases align to TRBD1. Germline V lookup: CDR1 SGHRS, CDR2 YFSETQ. This CDR3 is built from 19 residues. Trimming removed 3 bases from V and 1 base from J; junction bases left unmatched: 18.

This rearrangement joins TRBV2 to TRBJ1-5; 8 nucleotides agree with TRBD1. CDR3 length equals 14 residues. Germline V CDR1 and CDR2: SNHLY, FYNNEI. The ends lost 4 bases at V and 5 bases at J; junction bases unmatched: 4. CDR3 in amino acids: CASSARTGYQPQHF. The CDR3 DNA reads as TGTGCCAGCAGTGCCCGGACAGGGTATCAGCCCCAGCATTTT.